This T cell receptor (beta chain) was obtained from a study of blood T cells in healthy people across ages. Primed by a sample-barcoded 5' primer and a J-beta primer mix, a second PCR proceeded for about 6 to 12 cycles. TCRdb redid the calling of the 5' RACE reads with MiXCR, one entry per CDR3 protein. The data hold around 1,000,000 distinct CDR3 sequences, with roughly two fifths observed a single time. Whole-study results and caveats: The percentage of naive T cells correlated strongly with TCR beta diversity. Age showed a roughly linear inverse relationship with TCR beta diversity per million T cells. The unknown donor CMV status may have confounded expanded clonotype changes.

Healthy Caucasian individuals from Russia aged roughly 6 to 100 were enrolled as donors. Worth noting for this clonotype: As yet, its antigen is unknown.

Germline CDR1 is DFQATT and CDR2 is SNEGSKA (reference sequence). Trimming stripped 5 bases from V and 9 bases from J, with 13 bases between. CDR3 length: 11 residues. Sequencing was carried out using blood. This chain connects TRBV20-1 to TRBJ1-2; possible D gene TRBD1, 5 bases. This TCR came from a man between 18 and 29 years old in good health. CDR3 in amino acids: CSAPGAGSYTF. CDR3 nucleotide sequence: TGCAGTGCTCCCGGGGCGGGAAGCTACACCTTC.